This T cell receptor (beta chain) was profiled in a study of cytomegalovirus exposure and HLA in healthy donors. For the study at large: Earlier sequencing of about 179 million T cells yielded around 100 million unique TCR beta sequences. Findings and caveats of the study: Another analysis was done later, and it associated approximately 18,000 TCR beta sequences with HLA alleles at 0.05 false discovery rate.

Germline assignment: CDR1 SGDLS and CDR2 YYNGEE. CDR3 size: 16 residues. Trimming pared 0 bases from V and 1 base from J, leaving 13 bases between. With regard to this clone: Its matching antigen is unknown.

Researchers ran the PCR with 60 Vbeta and 13 Jbeta primers. Data came from immunoSEQ multiplex PCR; TCRdb stores just in-frame clones and leaves some out. Of approximately 100,000 clones in the sample, roughly three quarters were seen once. The V and J genes are TRBV9 and TRBJ1-1, with D possibly TRBD1 on 5 matching bases. Sequenced sample: PBMCs. The clonotype comes from a woman aged 18-35 years in good health and CMV-seropositive. The CDR3 bases are TGTGCCAGCAGCGTAGGCGGCAGGGTTGAGAACACTGAAGCTTTCTTT. Residues: CASSVGGRVENTEAFF.